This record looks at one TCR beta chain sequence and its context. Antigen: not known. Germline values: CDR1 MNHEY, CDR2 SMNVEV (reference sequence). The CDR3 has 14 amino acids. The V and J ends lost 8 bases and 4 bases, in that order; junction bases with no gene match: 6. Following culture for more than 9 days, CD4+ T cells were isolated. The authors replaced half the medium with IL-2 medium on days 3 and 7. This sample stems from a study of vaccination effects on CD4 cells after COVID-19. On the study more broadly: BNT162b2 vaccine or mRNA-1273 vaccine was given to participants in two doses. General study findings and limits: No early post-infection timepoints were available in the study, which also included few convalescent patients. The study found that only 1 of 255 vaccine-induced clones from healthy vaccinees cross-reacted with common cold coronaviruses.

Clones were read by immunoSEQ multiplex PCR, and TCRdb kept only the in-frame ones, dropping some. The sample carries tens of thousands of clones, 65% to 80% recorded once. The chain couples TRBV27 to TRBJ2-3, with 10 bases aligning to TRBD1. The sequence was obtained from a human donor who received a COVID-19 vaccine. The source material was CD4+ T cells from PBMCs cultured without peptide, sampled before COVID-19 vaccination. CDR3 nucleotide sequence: TGTGCCAGCCGGGACAGGGGAGTCGCAGATACGCAGTATTTT. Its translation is CASRDRGVADTQYF.